These 24 T cell receptor beta chains were sequenced from one sample in a study of T cell responses to AZD1222 COVID-19 vaccine (dated by TCRdb to about 2021). This sample's time point label indicates: about 28 days (+/-7) after the second vaccine dose. The library was obtained by the immunoSEQ multiplex PCR assay. The table comes from immuneACCESS by way of TCRdb, which keeps in-frame sequences with V and J called. Part of the clones is missing from these tables; in studies checked, under half for an unresolved V gene and the rest for unknown reasons. This sample is represented by 110,000 or so clones; about 89% of them were singletons. The biggest ten clones account for 7.1% of the sample. The starting material was peripheral blood, obtained 28 days after the second AZD1222 dose. All receptors derive from an adult who received the AZD1222 COVID-19 vaccine.

The V and J genes are TRBV5-4 and TRBJ2-4, with D possibly being TRBD1 or TRBD2 (5 bases each). Germline V gene lookup returns CDR1 SGHNT and CDR2 YYREEE (reference sequence). V dropped 2 bases and J dropped 8 bases, with 14 bases sitting between them. This CDR3 spans 14 amino acids. CDR3: CASSFRDQRDIQYF. CDR3 nucleotides: TGTGCCAGCAGCTTCCGGGACCAGAGGGACATTCAGTACTTC.

V gene TRBV7-8 combines with J gene TRBJ2-7; D not resolved. Trimming pared 3 bases from V and 3 bases from J, leaving 12 bases between. The CDR3 is 14 residues long. From germline, CDR1 is SGHVS and CDR2 FQNEAQ. The CDR3 bases are TGTGCCAGCAGCTTCGCTACCACGAACTACGAGCAGTACTTC. The encoded protein is CASSFATTNYEQYF.

A single count supports this clone. The rearrangement uses TRBV11-2 and TRBJ2-3; D is tentatively TRBD1 or TRBD2 (5 bases each). Germline CDR1 and CDR2: SGHAT and FQNNGV. V was pared by 5 bases and J by 4 bases, with 16 bases between. The CDR3 sequence is 15 residues long. The CDR3 DNA is TGTGCCAGCAGCGCCCCCCTCGGGGCCGCAGATACGCAGTATTTT. It yields the protein CASSAPLGAADTQYF.

This clone was recorded only once. The chain has TRBV11-2 and TRBJ2-4, with 9 bases matching TRBD2. Germline CDR1 reads SGHAT; CDR2 reads FQNNGV. The trim removed 4 bases at V and 3 bases at J, leaving 10 bases unmatched. This CDR3 has 17 residues. For the CDR3, the DNA is TGTGCCAGCAGCTCCTTTAGCGGGAGTAGGGTCAAAAACATTCAGTACTTC. Translation: CASSSFSGSRVKNIQYF.

The chain employs TRBV11-2 and TRBJ2-3; D perhaps matches TRBD2 (6 bases). This CDR3 is 11 amino acids long. Germline V gives CDR1 SGHAT, CDR2 FQNNGV. Trimming removed 5 bases from V and 6 bases from J, with 6 bases in between. The CDR3 sequence: CASSREDTQYF. The CDR3 nucleotides are TGTGCCAGCAGCCGGGAGGATACGCAGTATTTT.

The chain links TRBV4-2 to TRBJ2-5; D gene ambiguous. The ends were cut back, 4 bases at V and 3 bases at J, with 12 bases in the middle. From germline, CDR1 is LGHNA and CDR2 YNFKEQ. The CDR3 is made up of 14 amino acids. The CDR3 sequence is CASSRDGTEETQYF. The CDR3 DNA sequence: TGTGCCAGCAGCCGGGATGGTACAGAAGAGACCCAGTACTTC.

V gene TRBV6-6 combines with J gene TRBJ2-2, with D possibly matching TRBD2 (6 bases). Deletions cut 1 base from V and 4 bases from J, with 13 bases between. The CDR3 has 16 residues. The germline gives CDR1 MNHNY, CDR2 SVGAGI (reference sequence). In DNA, the CDR3 is TGTGCCAGCAGTTACTTAGGCGGGACGGGCACCGGGGAGCTGTTTTTT. Translation gives CASSYLGGTGTGELFF.

The chain recombines TRBV9 with TRBJ2-2; 10 bases map to TRBD2. V was pared by 0 bases and J by 6 bases, with 8 bases of the junction left unmatched. Germline-derived CDR1 and CDR2 are SGDLS and YYNGEE. The length of the CDR3 is 17 residues. DNA for the CDR3: TGTGCCAGCAGCGTAGTAGCCCTAGCGGGAGAGGCCGGGGAGCTGTTTTTT. This sequence encodes CASSVVALAGEAGELFF.

This CDR3 reads CASSLGPDGGNYGYTF. DNA for the CDR3: TGTGCCAGCAGCTTGGGCCCGGACGGAGGAAACTATGGCTACACCTTC. The genes are TRBV7-3 and TRBJ1-2, with no clear D. The CDR3 consists of 16 residues. Trimming took 3 bases from V and 2 from J, leaving 16 bases between them. CDR1 SGHTA and CDR2 FQGTGA come from the germline V gene.

This chain joins TRBV6-2 or TRBV6-3 and TRBJ2-7; TRBD1 matches 7 bases. V trimming: 5 bases; J trimming: 2 bases; junction bases outside the gene matches: 6. The CDR3 contains 14 residues. CDR1 MNHEY and CDR2 SVGEGT come from the germline V gene. The CDR3 sequence is CASSPDRITYEQYF. CDR3 nucleotides: TGTGCCAGCAGTCCGGACAGGATTACCTACGAGCAGTACTTC.

The chain is built from TRBV15 and TRBJ1-1, with D perhaps matching TRBD1 (5 bases). Trimming shortened V by 3 bases and J by 2 bases, and 10 bases separated the two germline ends. CDR3 length equals 14 residues. Germline V CDR1 and CDR2: LNHNV, YYDKDF (reference sequence). DNA for the CDR3: TGTGCCACCAGCAGTTATGGGGGTAACACTGAAGCTTTCTTT. Translation: CATSSYGGNTEAFF. The full variable domain, in which reference TRBV15 and TRBJ1-1 provide the parts outside the CDR3, is DAMVIQNPRYQVTQFGKPVTLSCSQTLNHNVMYWYQQKSSQAPKLLFHYYDKDFNNEADTPDNFQSRRPNTSFCFLDIRSPGLGDTAMYLCATSSYGGNTEAFFGQGTRLTVV.

The rearrangement joins TRBV6-5 to TRBJ2-7; 11 nucleotides match TRBD2. The germline V gene encodes CDR1 MNHEY and CDR2 SVGAGI. This CDR3 region has 14 residues. With 6 bases clipped from V and 3 bases from J, the junction kept 4 bases outside the gene matches. The CDR3 region has the DNA TGTGCCAGCAGCATCGGGACTAGCGGCTACGAGCAGTACTTC. Translating gives CASSIGTSGYEQYF.

For the CDR3, the DNA is TGTGCCAGCAGTTCCCGGGACAGGGGATATCAGCCCCAGCATTTT. Protein product: CASSSRDRGYQPQHF. The V gene is TRBV6-2 or TRBV6-3, the J gene TRBJ1-5; 10 bases are a match to TRBD1. V lost 4 bases, J lost 5 bases, and 5 bases stayed unmatched. The CDR3 sequence is 15 residues long. Germline loops: CDR1 MNHEY, CDR2 SVGEGT.

J is TRBJ2-1 and V is TRBV12-3 or TRBV12-4; 8 bases agree with TRBD2. The CDR3 covers 12 residues. With 6 bases clipped from V and 9 bases from J, the junction kept 4 bases outside the gene matches. The CDR3 DNA is TGTGCCAGCAGGAGTCTAGCGGGTGAGCAGTTCTTC. It encodes CASRSLAGEQFF.

V gene TRBV25-1 combines with J gene TRBJ2-1; 7 bases agree with TRBD1. CDR1 is MGHDK, CDR2 SYGVNS, per germline. CDR3 size: 15 residues. V lost 3 bases, J lost 5 bases, and 7 bases stayed unmatched. CDR3 bases: TGTGCCAGCAGTGACCCGGGACAGCCGCACAATGAGCAGTTCTTC. Translating gives CASSDPGQPHNEQFF.

Here the CDR3 reads CASSLRRQWGGQGDSPLHF. DNA of the CDR3: TGTGCCAGCAGTTTAAGACGCCAATGGGGGGGACAGGGGGACTCACCCCTCCACTTT. V usage is TRBV28 and J usage is TRBJ1-6; 11 nucleotides match TRBD1. The CDR3 has 19 residues. With 2 bases clipped from V and 10 bases from J, the junction kept 16 bases outside the gene matches. CDR1 MDHEN and CDR2 SYDVKM come from the germline V gene.

Here the CDR3 reads CASSQDQGASTGELFF. The CDR3, as DNA: TGCGCCAGCAGCCAAGACCAGGGGGCGAGCACCGGGGAGCTGTTTTTT. This chain connects TRBV4-1 to TRBJ2-2; TRBD1 agrees at 8 bases. The trim removed 0 bases at V and 4 bases at J, leaving 4 bases unmatched. Per the germline V gene, CDR1 is MGHRA and CDR2 is YSYEKL. The CDR3 totals 16 residues.

This chain links TRBV4-3 with TRBJ2-5; TRBD1 or TRBD2 may be the D gene (5 bases each). The CDR3 is 16 amino acids. Trimming removed 4 bases from V and 0 bases from J, with 15 bases in between. Germline assignment: CDR1 LGHNA and CDR2 YSLEER. The CDR3 is CASSLLIRGDQETQYF. The CDR3 DNA reads as TGCGCCAGCAGCCTATTAATTAGGGGAGACCAAGAGACCCAGTACTTC.

The chain joins TRBV6-5 to TRBJ2-7; no clear D. Germline V CDR1 and CDR2: MNHEY, SVGAGI. Trimming stripped 2 bases from V and 6 bases from J, with 14 bases between. The CDR3 contains 14 residues. Here the CDR3 reads CASSYRQDGSEQYF. CDR3 sequence (DNA): TGTGCCAGCAGTTACAGGCAGGACGGATCCGAGCAGTACTTC.

The chain links TRBV29-1 to TRBJ1-2; D gene unclear. CDR1 is SQVTM, CDR2 ANQGSEA, per germline. This CDR3 region has 11 residues. V dropped 4 bases and J dropped 2 bases, with 5 bases sitting between them. CDR3 region: CSVVVNYGYTF. The DNA of the CDR3 is TGCAGCGTTGTGGTCAACTATGGCTACACCTTC.

The chain couples TRBV2 to TRBJ1-1, with D perhaps TRBD1 (5 bases). The V gene lost 10 bases and the J gene lost 3 bases, with 15 bases spanning the gap. The CDR3 is made up of 13 amino acids. Looked up from germline, CDR1 is SNHLY and CDR2 is FYNNEI. This CDR3 is CATSRESHTEAFF. Written as DNA, the CDR3 is TGTGCCACCAGCAGGGAATCGCACACTGAAGCTTTCTTT.

This clone is a singleton in its sample. The chain is built from TRBV30 and TRBJ2-7; 8 bases are a match to TRBD2. The CDR3 is 15 amino acids. Germline V gives CDR1 GTSNPN, CDR2 SVGIG (reference sequence). V shed 3 bases and J 3 bases; nucleotides not matched to a gene: 10. The CDR3 loop reads CAWSILAERFYEQYF. CDR3 sequence (DNA): TGTGCCTGGAGCATACTAGCGGAGAGATTCTACGAGCAGTACTTC.

This clone was detected a few times. This chain joins TRBV5-1 and TRBJ1-1, with D tentatively TRBD1 (6 bases). CDR3 length: 14 amino acids. V lost 0 bases and J lost 6, with 12 bases in between. Looked up from germline, CDR1 is SGHRS and CDR2 is YFSETQ. Written as DNA, the CDR3 is TGCGCCAGCAGCTTGGCAGGGGATGGGGCTGAAGCTTTCTTT. This translates into CASSLAGDGAEAFF. The variable domain in full, with the rest retrieved from reference TRBV5-1 and TRBJ1-1, is KAGVTQTPRYLIKTRGQQVTLSCSPISGHRSVSWYQQTPGQGLQFLFEYFSETQRNKGNFPGRFSGRQFSNSRSEMNVSTLELGDSALYLCASSLAGDGAEAFFGQGTRLTVV.

This clone has a handful of counts. CDR3 DNA: TGTGCCAGCAGCTTAGTCCCCAGGGAGGTCGGCTACACCTTC. Translation: CASSLVPREVGYTF. The chain carries TRBV7-2 and TRBJ1-2, with D tentatively TRBD1 (5 bases). The V gene lost 1 base and the J gene lost 8 bases, with 14 bases spanning the gap. This CDR3 has 14 residues. Germline CDR1 and CDR2: SGHTA and FQGNSA.